One sample yielded the 30 T cell receptor beta chains listed below, sequenced in a study of T cells in Graves' hyperthyroidism and ophthalmopathy. Amplification of TCR beta CDR3 regions was performed using RNA transcripts as template. Researchers ran a first-round RT-PCR on the TCR CDR3 using the HTBI primer set. TCRdb re-called the multiplex PCR reads through MiXCR, storing one row per CDR3 protein. The repertoire includes some 300,000 distinct CDR3 sequences, roughly 15% of them detected once, and around a third sits in the top ten. Sequencing was carried out using blood. The receptors stem from a young man with Graves' hyperthyroidism.

Ten or more counts support this clonotype. The chain joins TRBV5-1 to TRBJ1-2; possible D gene TRBD1, 5 bases. V gave up 0 bases and J gave up 4 bases, with 7 bases separating them. This CDR3 spans 13 amino acids. From germline, CDR1 is SGHRS and CDR2 YFSETQ. This CDR3 reads CASSLGTSYGYTF. CDR3 bases: TGCGCCAGCAGCTTGGGGACAAGCTATGGCTACACCTTC.

This clonotype was picked up many times. The chain combines TRBV30 with TRBJ2-5, with a possible D match to TRBD1 (5 bases). The CDR3 has 12 amino acids. The germline V and J ends were trimmed by 5 bases and 5 bases, with 12 bases remaining between them. CDR1 is GTSNPN, CDR2 SVGIG, per germline (reference sequence). CDR3 nucleotides: TGTGCCTGGGCCTTGGGGCACGAGACCCAGTACTTC. This codes for CAWALGHETQYF.

The chain uses TRBV5-5 and TRBJ1-4; TRBD1 might be the D (6 bases). V was pared by 5 bases and J by 7 bases, with 24 bases between. This CDR3 is built from 17 residues. Germline CDR1 reads SGHKS; CDR2 reads YYEKEE (reference sequence). CDR3: CASSRDEGGGASEKLFF. The CDR3 DNA follows: TGTGCCAGCAGTCGGGACGAAGGAGGGGGGGCTAGTGAAAAACTGTTTTTT.

This clonotype turned up a few times. The chain employs TRBV19 and TRBJ1-5; 8 positions agree with TRBD1. V shed 7 bases and J 2 bases; nucleotides not matched to a gene: 13. The CDR3 consists of 17 residues. The germline V gene has CDR1 LNHDA and CDR2 SQIVND (reference sequence). CDR3: CASKPGQAQWGNQPQHF. The CDR3 nucleotides are TGTGCCAGTAAACCGGGACAGGCCCAATGGGGCAATCAGCCCCAGCATTTT.

This clonotype was seen more than once but under ten times. The rearrangement uses TRBV5-1 and TRBJ2-7; D is undetermined. The V gene's germline CDR1 is SGHRS and CDR2 YFSETQ. With 0 bases removed from V and 6 bases from J, the gap between germline ends came to 13 bases. The CDR3 is 14 residues long. The CDR3 is CASSLAGAPSEQYF. The DNA for the CDR3 is TGCGCCAGCAGCTTGGCCGGTGCGCCTTCCGAGCAGTACTTC.

The V and J genes are TRBV28 and TRBJ2-1; D is perhaps TRBD2 (5 bases). V dropped 3 bases and J dropped 0 bases, with 15 bases sitting between them. Germline V lookup: CDR1 MDHEN, CDR2 SYDVKM. CDR3 length: 17 residues. The CDR3 here is CASSFRTASSSYNEQFF. The CDR3 DNA reads as TGTGCCAGCAGTTTCCGGACTGCGTCGAGCTCCTACAATGAGCAGTTCTTC.

This clonotype occurred many times. This chain uses TRBV20-1 with TRBJ2-7; 8 nucleotides align to TRBD2. V shed 6 bases, J shed 3 bases, and the junction held 7 bases outside the gene matches. Germline V gives CDR1 DFQATT, CDR2 SNEGSKA (reference sequence). The CDR3 totals 13 residues. The CDR3 bases are TGCAGTGCGGAGCCTAGCGGGCTCTACGAGCAGTACTTC. Its protein is CSAEPSGLYEQYF.

This clonotype was counted ten times or more. V usage is TRBV2 and J usage is TRBJ2-7; TRBD2 matches 13 bases. The V and J ends lost 6 bases and 7 bases, in that order; junction bases with no gene match: 9. CDR3 length: 15 residues. The germline V gene has CDR1 SNHLY and CDR2 FYNNEI. The CDR3: CASSPGLAGASEQYF. As DNA, the CDR3 is TGTGCCAGCAGCCCCGGACTAGCGGGGGCTTCGGAGCAGTACTTC.

This clonotype was seen repeatedly, ten times or more. The chain uses TRBV5-1 and TRBJ2-1; no reliable D call. The CDR3 extends over 13 amino acids. V was shortened by 3 bases and J by 5 bases, with 9 bases between the two germline ends. Germline V gives CDR1 SGHRS, CDR2 YFSETQ. The CDR3 is CASSWSLNNEQFF. DNA of the CDR3: TGCGCCAGCAGCTGGAGTCTGAACAATGAGCAGTTCTTC.

This clonotype was seen a handful of times. This chain connects TRBV24-1 to TRBJ2-5; 7 bases align to TRBD2. Germline lookup yields CDR1 KGHDR and CDR2 SFDVKD. The CDR3 has 19 amino acids. Trimming at V came to 3 bases and at J to 5 bases, leaving 20 bases not matched to a gene. For the CDR3, the DNA is TGTGCCACCAGTGATCCCAGGAGAGGTTTGGAGCGGGGATTCGAGACCCAGTACTTC. Translation: CATSDPRRGLERGFETQYF.

This chain links TRBV29-1 with TRBJ1-3, with a possible D match to TRBD1 (6 bases). This CDR3 region has 15 residues. Looked up from germline, CDR1 is SQVTM and CDR2 is ANQGSEA. Deletions cut 4 bases from V and 0 bases from J, with 13 bases between. In DNA form, the CDR3 reads TGCAGCGTTGGATGGGGGGGCAACTCTGGAAACACCATATATTTT. This gives the protein CSVGWGGNSGNTIYF. The complete variable domain, with remaining parts taken from reference TRBV29-1 and TRBJ1-3, reads SAVISQKPSRDICQRGTSLTIQCQVDSQVTMMFWYRQQPGQSLTLIATANQGSEATYESGFVIDKFPISRPNLTFSTLTVSNMSPEDSSIYLCSVGWGGNSGNTIYFGEGSWLTVV.

This clonotype was seen at least ten times. The V gene is TRBV9, the J gene TRBJ1-1, with D perhaps TRBD1 (6 bases). Germline-derived CDR1 and CDR2 are SGDLS and YYNGEE. V was trimmed by 7 bases and J by 0 bases, leaving 16 bases between them. This CDR3 contains 15 residues. The CDR3: CASGGNREMNTEAFF. CDR3 bases: TGTGCCAGCGGGGGGAACAGGGAGATGAACACTGAAGCTTTCTTT.

Many counts were recorded for this clonotype. The V and J genes are TRBV7-9 and TRBJ2-7; TRBD2 might be the D (5 bases). The CDR3 loop spans 13 amino acids. Germline CDR1 reads SEHNR; CDR2 reads FQNEAQ (reference sequence). Deletions cut 5 bases from V and 3 bases from J, with 11 bases between. Here the CDR3 reads CASSTRGSYEQYF. CDR3 bases: TGTGCCAGCAGCACCCGAGGGAGCTACGAGCAGTACTTC.

The chain combines TRBV9 with TRBJ1-3, with 8 bases lining up with TRBD1. Germline V gene lookup returns CDR1 SGDLS and CDR2 YYNGEE. This CDR3 region has 14 residues. Trimming at V came to 4 bases and at J to 8 bases, leaving 8 bases not matched to a gene. The chain's CDR3 is CASSPTGGWDTIYF. In DNA form, the CDR3 reads TGTGCCAGCAGCCCAACAGGGGGATGGGACACCATATATTTT. The whole variable domain, filled in from reference TRBV9 and TRBJ1-3, reads DSGVTQTPKHLITATGQRVTLRCSPRSGDLSVYWYQQSLDQGLQFLIQYYNGEERAKGNILERFSAQQFPDLHSELNLSSLELGDSALYFCASSPTGGWDTIYFGEGSWLTVV.

This clonotype showed up many times. The chain has TRBV18 and TRBJ2-7; a possible D gene is TRBD1 (6 bases). Germline-derived CDR1 and CDR2 are KGHSH and LQKENI. V dropped 4 bases and J dropped 7 bases, with 14 bases sitting between them. This CDR3 region has 13 residues. CDR3: CASSQDRLREQYF. In DNA, the CDR3 is TGTGCCAGCTCACAGGACAGATTACGAGAGCAGTACTTC.

As regards this clonotype: This may be a read error: a much more frequent sequence differs by one nucleotide. This chain connects TRBV7-3 to TRBJ1-1; D is unresolved. The CDR3 is made up of 13 amino acids. From germline, CDR1 is SGHTA and CDR2 FQGTGA. CDR3 sequence reads: CASSLQPYTEASF. DNA for the CDR3: TGTGCCAGCAGCTTACAGCCGTACACTGAAGCTTCCTTT.

The chain employs TRBV9 and TRBJ1-3; D unclear. The CDR3 is 16 amino acids. With 0 bases removed from V and 0 bases from J, the gap between germline ends came to 10 bases. Germline CDR1 and CDR2: SGDLS and YYNGEE. The CDR3 loop is CASSVGEGSSGNTIYF. The CDR3 nucleotides are TGTGCCAGCAGCGTAGGGGAAGGAAGCTCTGGAAACACCATATATTTT.

The gene calls are TRBV28 and TRBJ2-5; the match to TRBD1 covers 7 bases. Trimming cost V 5 bases and J 0 bases; bases outside gene matches: 6. The CDR3 is 15 residues long. Germline V gives CDR1 MDHEN, CDR2 SYDVKM. The CDR3 DNA reads as TGTGCCAGCAGTCTCGAGACAGGGTACCAAGAGACCCAGTACTTC. Amino acid sequence: CASSLETGYQETQYF.

This clonotype was picked up many times. The J gene is TRBJ2-1, the V gene TRBV12-3 or TRBV12-4, with TRBD1 matching over 9 bases. CDR3 size: 14 residues. V gave up 6 bases and J gave up 4 bases; unmatched junction bases: 4. The CDR3 sequence is CASSRTGEYNEQFF. The CDR3 DNA follows: TGTGCCAGCAGCCGGACAGGGGAATACAATGAGCAGTTCTTC.

This clonotype was counted only a few times. The CDR3 sequence: CASSSYETQYF. The CDR3 nucleotides are TGTGCCAGCAGCTCTTATGAGACCCAGTACTTC. The chain uses TRBV7-9 and TRBJ2-5, with D uncertain. Looked up from germline, CDR1 is SEHNR and CDR2 is FQNEAQ (reference sequence). CDR3 size: 11 residues. Trimming pared 4 bases from V and 5 bases from J, leaving 5 bases between.

This clonotype was seen at least ten times. CDR3 nucleotides: TGTGCCATCAGTGTAGGGGCAGAAGAGACCCAGTACTTC. It codes for CAISVGAEETQYF. This chain uses TRBV10-3 with TRBJ2-5, with a possible D match to TRBD1 (5 bases). The CDR3 sequence is 13 residues long. Germline values: CDR1 ENHRY, CDR2 SYGVKD. Between the trimmed V and J ends, which lost 4 bases and 3 bases, there was a span of 9 bases.

A few counts support this clonotype. CDR3 sequence: CASSPGTTTGEQFF. The CDR3 DNA sequence: TGTGCCAGCAGCCCCGGGACTACTACGGGGGAGCAGTTCTTC. This chain links TRBV7-2 with TRBJ2-1; 7 bases map to TRBD2. This CDR3 contains 14 residues. V gave up 5 bases and J gave up 10 bases; unmatched junction bases: 11. In germline, CDR1 is SGHTA, CDR2 FQGNSA. Full variable domain (outside the CDR3, taken from reference TRBV7-2 and TRBJ2-1): GAGVSQSPSNKVTEKGKDVELRCDPISGHTALYWYRQSLGQGLEFLIYFQGNSAPDKSGLPSDRFSAERTGGSVSTLTIQRTQQEDSAVYLCASSPGTTTGEQFFGPGTRLTVL.

This clonotype was observed a handful of times. This rearrangement joins TRBV18 to TRBJ1-5; D is unresolved. V was pared by 1 base and J by 0 bases, with 10 bases between. Germline V gene data show CDR1 as KGHSH and CDR2 as LQKENI. The CDR3 extends over 16 amino acids. CDR3 loop: CASSPRAQYSNQPQHF. DNA of the CDR3: TGTGCCAGCTCACCACGGGCACAATATAGCAATCAGCCCCAGCATTTT. The variable domain in full, completed from reference TRBV18 and TRBJ1-5, reads NAGVMQNPRHLVRRRGQEARLRCSPMKGHSHVYWYRQLPEEGLKFMVYLQKENIIDESGMPKERFSAEFPKEGPSILRIQQVVRGDSAAYFCASSPRAQYSNQPQHFGDGTRLSIL.

This clonotype showed up just a few times. V gene TRBV27 combines with J gene TRBJ1-4; 9 bases are a match to TRBD1. The CDR3 spans 16 residues. V trimming: 4 bases; J trimming: 8 bases; junction bases outside the gene matches: 11. Germline loops: CDR1 MNHEY, CDR2 SMNVEV (reference sequence). The CDR3 DNA is TGTGCCAGCAGTTCCCACCGGGACAGGGACGGGGAAAAACTGTTTTTT. Amino acids: CASSSHRDRDGEKLFF.

Many counts were recorded for this clonotype. The V gene is TRBV7-2, the J gene TRBJ1-5; TRBD1 agrees at 7 bases. V lost 7 bases to trimming and J lost 3 bases; unmatched junction nucleotides: 9. Germline lookup yields CDR1 SGHTA and CDR2 FQGNSA. The CDR3 has 15 residues. This chain's CDR3 is CASTSGTAINQPQHF. DNA of the CDR3: TGTGCCAGCACTTCCGGGACAGCCATCAATCAGCCCCAGCATTTT. The full variable domain, its missing parts supplied by reference TRBV7-2 and TRBJ1-5, is GAGVSQSPSNKVTEKGKDVELRCDPISGHTALYWYRQSLGQGLEFLIYFQGNSAPDKSGLPSDRFSAERTGGSVSTLTIQRTQQEDSAVYLCASTSGTAINQPQHFGDGTRLSIL.

This clonotype showed up many times. The gene calls are TRBV6-1 and TRBJ1-1; no firm D call. Trimming stripped 5 bases from V and 1 base from J, with 11 bases between. This CDR3 comprises 14 residues. Germline assignment: CDR1 MNHNS and CDR2 SASEGT. DNA for the CDR3: TGTGCCAGCAGTCAGATTGGGAGGAACACTGAAGCTTTCTTT. It is translated as CASSQIGRNTEAFF.

This clonotype showed up many times. V gene TRBV28 combines with J gene TRBJ1-1, with D perhaps matching TRBD1 (5 bases). The germline V and J ends were trimmed by 2 bases and 4 bases, with 11 bases remaining between them. The CDR3 consists of 14 residues. Germline V CDR1 and CDR2: MDHEN, SYDVKM. The CDR3 DNA sequence: TGTGCCAGCAGTTTAGCAGGGCCCCGCACTGAAGCTTTCTTT. Amino acids: CASSLAGPRTEAFF.

This clonotype was counted only a few times. J is TRBJ1-1 and V is TRBV7-9, with D maybe TRBD1 (5 bases). CDR1 is SEHNR, CDR2 FQNEAQ, per germline (reference sequence). The ends were cut back, 8 bases at V and 4 bases at J, with 17 bases in the middle. This CDR3 is built from 14 residues. The CDR3 here is CASLTSGAPTEAFF. The CDR3 region has the DNA TGTGCCAGCCTCACTAGTGGGGCCCCCACTGAAGCTTTCTTT.

CDR3 in amino acids: CASSPAIGNTEAFF. DNA for the CDR3: TGCGCCAGCAGCCCGGCAATAGGGAACACTGAAGCTTTCTTT. This chain joins TRBV4-1 and TRBJ1-1; no definite D call. Germline assignment: CDR1 MGHRA and CDR2 YSYEKL. Trimming pared 4 bases from V and 1 base from J, leaving 10 bases between. This CDR3 is 14 amino acids long.

Many counts were recorded for this clonotype. The chain combines TRBV20-1 with TRBJ2-7; no clear D. CDR1 DFQATT and CDR2 SNEGSKA come from the germline V gene (reference sequence). Trimming took off 8 bases at V and 2 bases at J, with 13 bases between the two ends. The CDR3 has 12 amino acids. CDR3 amino acids: CSSGPGTYEQYF. Written as DNA, the CDR3 is TGCAGTTCCGGGCCCGGAACCTACGAGCAGTACTTC.